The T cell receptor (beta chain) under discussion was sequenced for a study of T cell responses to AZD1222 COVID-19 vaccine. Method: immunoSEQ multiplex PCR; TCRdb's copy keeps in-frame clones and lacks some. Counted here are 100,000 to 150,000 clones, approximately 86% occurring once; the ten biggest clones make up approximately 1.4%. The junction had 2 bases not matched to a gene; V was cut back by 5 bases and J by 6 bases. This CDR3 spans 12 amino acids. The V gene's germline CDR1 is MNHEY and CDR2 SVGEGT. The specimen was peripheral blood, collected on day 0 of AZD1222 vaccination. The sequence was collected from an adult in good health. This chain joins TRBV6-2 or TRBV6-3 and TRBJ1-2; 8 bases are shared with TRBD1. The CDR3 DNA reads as TGTGCCAGCAGTGGGACAGGCCATGGCTACACCTTC. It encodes CASSGTGHGYTF.